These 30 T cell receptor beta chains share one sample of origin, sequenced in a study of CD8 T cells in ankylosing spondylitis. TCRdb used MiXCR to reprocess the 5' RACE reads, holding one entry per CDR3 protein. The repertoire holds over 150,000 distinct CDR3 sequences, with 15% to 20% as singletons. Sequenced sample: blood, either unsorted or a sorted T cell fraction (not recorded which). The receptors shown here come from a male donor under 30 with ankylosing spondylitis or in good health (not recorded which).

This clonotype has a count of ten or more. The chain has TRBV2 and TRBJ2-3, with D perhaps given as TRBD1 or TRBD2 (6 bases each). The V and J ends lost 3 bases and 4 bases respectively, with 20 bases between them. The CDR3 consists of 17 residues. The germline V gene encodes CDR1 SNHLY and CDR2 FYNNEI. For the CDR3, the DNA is TGTGCCAGCAGTGATCAGGGGACTTCTTACCCCCCAGATACGCAGTATTTT. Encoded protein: CASSDQGTSYPPDTQYF. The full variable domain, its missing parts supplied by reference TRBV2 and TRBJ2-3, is EPEVTQTPSHQVTQMGQEVILRCVPISNHLYFYWYRQILGQKVEFLVSFYNNEISEKSEIFDDQFSVERPDGSNFTLKIRSTKLEDSAMYFCASSDQGTSYPPDTQYFGPGTRLTVL.

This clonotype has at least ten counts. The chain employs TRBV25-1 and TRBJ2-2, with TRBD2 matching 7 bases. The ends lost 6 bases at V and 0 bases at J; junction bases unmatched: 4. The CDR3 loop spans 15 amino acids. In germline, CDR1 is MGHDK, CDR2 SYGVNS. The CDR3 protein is CASRPSGSNTGELFF. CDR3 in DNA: TGTGCCAGCAGGCCTAGCGGATCGAACACCGGGGAGCTGTTTTTT.

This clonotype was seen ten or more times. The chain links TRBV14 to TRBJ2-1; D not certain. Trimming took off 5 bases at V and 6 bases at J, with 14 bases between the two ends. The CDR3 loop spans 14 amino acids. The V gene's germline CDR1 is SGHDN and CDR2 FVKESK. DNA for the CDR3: TGTGCCAGCAGCACCCTGTTGCACGGCAATGAGCAGTTCTTC. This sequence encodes CASSTLLHGNEQFF. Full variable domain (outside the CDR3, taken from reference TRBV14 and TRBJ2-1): EAGVTQFPSHSVIEKGQTVTLRCDPISGHDNLYWYRRVMGKEIKFLLHFVKESKQDESGMPNNRFLAERTGGTYSTLKVQPAELEDSGVYFCASSTLLHGNEQFFGPGTRLTVL.

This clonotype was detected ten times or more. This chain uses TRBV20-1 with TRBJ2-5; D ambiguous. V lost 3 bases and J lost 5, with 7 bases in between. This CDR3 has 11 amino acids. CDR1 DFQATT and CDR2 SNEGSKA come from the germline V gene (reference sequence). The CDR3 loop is CSASKGETQYF. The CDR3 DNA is TGCAGTGCTAGTAAAGGGGAGACCCAGTACTTC.

In nucleotides, the CDR3 is TGTGCCAGCAGTTTCGGACTAGCGGGAGGGCCAGGAGAGACCCAGTACTTC. Amino acids: CASSFGLAGGPGETQYF. This chain links TRBV27 with TRBJ2-5; 15 nucleotides match TRBD2. CDR3 length: 17 amino acids. Trimming took 3 bases from V and 4 from J; bases not matched to a gene: 6. Germline lookup yields CDR1 MNHEY and CDR2 SMNVEV (reference sequence).

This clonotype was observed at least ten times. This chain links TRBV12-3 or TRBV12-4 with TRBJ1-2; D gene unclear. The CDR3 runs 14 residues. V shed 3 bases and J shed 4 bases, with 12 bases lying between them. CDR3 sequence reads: CASSFGPRGYGYTF. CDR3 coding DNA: TGTGCCAGCAGTTTTGGTCCACGGGGCTATGGCTACACCTTC.

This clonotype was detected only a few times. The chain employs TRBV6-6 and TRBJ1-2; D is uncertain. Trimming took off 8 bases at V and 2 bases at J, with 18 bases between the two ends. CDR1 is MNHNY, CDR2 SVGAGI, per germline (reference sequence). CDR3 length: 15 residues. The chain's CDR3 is CASGKGQILNYGYTF. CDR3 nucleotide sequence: TGTGCCAGCGGAAAGGGTCAGATATTGAACTATGGCTACACCTTC.

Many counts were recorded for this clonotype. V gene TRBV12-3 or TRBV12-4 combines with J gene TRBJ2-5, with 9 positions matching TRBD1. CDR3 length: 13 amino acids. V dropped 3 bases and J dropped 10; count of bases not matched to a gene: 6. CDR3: CASSFSDRGYQYF. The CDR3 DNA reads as TGTGCCAGCAGTTTCTCCGACAGGGGGTACCAGTACTTC.

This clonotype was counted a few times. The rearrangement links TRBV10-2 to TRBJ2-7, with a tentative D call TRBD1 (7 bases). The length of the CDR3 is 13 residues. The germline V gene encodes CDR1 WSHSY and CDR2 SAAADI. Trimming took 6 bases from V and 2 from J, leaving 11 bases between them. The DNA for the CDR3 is TGCGCCAGCAGAGGGGGGACAGCCTACGAGCAGTACTTC. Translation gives CASRGGTAYEQYF.

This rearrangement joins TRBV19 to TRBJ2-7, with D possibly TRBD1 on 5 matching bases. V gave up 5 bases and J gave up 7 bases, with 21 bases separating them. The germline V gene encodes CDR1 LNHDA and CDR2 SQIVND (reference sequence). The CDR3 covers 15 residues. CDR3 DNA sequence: TGTGCCAGTAGTGTCCCTGGGGCAGTCCTCTGGGAGCAGTACTTC. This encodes CASSVPGAVLWEQYF.

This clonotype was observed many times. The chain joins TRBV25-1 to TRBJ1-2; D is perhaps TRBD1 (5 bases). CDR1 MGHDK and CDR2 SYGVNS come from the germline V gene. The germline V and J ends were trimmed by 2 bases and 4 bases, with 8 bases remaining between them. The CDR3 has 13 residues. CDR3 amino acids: CASSEGALYGYTF. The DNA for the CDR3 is TGTGCCAGCAGTGAAGGGGCCCTCTATGGCTACACCTTC.

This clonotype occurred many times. CDR3 nucleotide sequence: TGTGCCAGCAGCCAAATCATAGGCTCTGGAAACACCATATATTTT. The encoded protein is CASSQIIGSGNTIYF. The rearrangement joins TRBV3-1 to TRBJ1-3; D is uncertain. From germline, CDR1 is LGHDT and CDR2 YNNKEL (reference sequence). The CDR3 loop spans 15 amino acids. V lost 2 bases and J lost 0, with 8 bases in between.

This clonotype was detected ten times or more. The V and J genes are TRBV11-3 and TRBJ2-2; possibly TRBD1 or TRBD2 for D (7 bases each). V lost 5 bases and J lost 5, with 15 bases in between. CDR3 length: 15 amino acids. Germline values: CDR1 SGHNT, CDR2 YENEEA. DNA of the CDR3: TGTGCCAGCAGCCCAGGGGGGGGGAGGACCGGGGAGCTGTTTTTT. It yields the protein CASSPGGGRTGELFF.

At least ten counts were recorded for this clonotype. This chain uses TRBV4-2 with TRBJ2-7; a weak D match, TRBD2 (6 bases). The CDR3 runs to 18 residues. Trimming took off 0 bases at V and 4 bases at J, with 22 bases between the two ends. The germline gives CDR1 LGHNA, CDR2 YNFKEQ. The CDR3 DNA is TGTGCCAGCAGCCAAGATCAGGTGATCGGCGGGAATTTATACGAGCAGTACTTC. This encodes CASSQDQVIGGNLYEQYF.

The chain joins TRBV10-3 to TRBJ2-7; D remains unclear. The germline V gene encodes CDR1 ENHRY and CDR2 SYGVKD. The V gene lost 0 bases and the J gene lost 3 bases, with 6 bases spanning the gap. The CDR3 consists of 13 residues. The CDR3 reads CAISESTGYEQYV. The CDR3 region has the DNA TGTGCCATCAGTGAGTCTACCGGCTACGAGCAGTACGTC.

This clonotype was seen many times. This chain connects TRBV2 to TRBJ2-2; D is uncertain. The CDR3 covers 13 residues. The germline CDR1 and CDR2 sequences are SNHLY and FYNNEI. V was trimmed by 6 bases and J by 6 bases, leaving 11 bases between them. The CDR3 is CASSARGPGELFF. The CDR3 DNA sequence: TGTGCCAGCAGCGCTAGAGGCCCCGGGGAGCTGTTTTTT.

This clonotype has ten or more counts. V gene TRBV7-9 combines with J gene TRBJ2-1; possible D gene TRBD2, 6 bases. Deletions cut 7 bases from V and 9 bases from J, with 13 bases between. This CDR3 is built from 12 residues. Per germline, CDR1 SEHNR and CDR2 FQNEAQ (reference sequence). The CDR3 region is CASTSGVGEQFF. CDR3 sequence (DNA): TGTGCCAGCACCTCGGGGGTTGGTGAGCAGTTCTTC.

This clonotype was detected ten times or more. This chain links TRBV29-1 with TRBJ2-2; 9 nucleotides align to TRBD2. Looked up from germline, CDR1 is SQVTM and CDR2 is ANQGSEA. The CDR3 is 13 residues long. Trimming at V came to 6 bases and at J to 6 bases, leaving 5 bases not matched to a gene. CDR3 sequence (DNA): TGCAGCGTGCCTAGCGGGACGTCCGGGGAGCTGTTTTTT. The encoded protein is CSVPSGTSGELFF.

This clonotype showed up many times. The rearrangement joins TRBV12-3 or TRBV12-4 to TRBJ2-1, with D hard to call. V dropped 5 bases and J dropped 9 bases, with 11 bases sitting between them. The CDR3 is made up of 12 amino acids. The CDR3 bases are TGTGCCAGCAGTCCTCCTATGAGTGAGCAGTTCTTC. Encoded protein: CASSPPMSEQFF.

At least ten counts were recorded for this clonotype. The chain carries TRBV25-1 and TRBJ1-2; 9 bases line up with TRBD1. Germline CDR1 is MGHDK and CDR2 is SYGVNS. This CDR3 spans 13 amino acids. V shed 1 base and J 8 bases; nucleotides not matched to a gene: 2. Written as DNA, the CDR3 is TGTGCCAGCAGTGAATGGGACAGGGAGGGCTACACCTTC. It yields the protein CASSEWDREGYTF.

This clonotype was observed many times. Here the CDR3 reads CATSVSDTQYF. The CDR3 nucleotides read TGTGCCACCAGTGTTTCTGATACGCAGTATTTT. The chain employs TRBV24-1 and TRBJ2-3, with unresolved D. The CDR3 is 11 amino acids. Trimming removed 5 bases at V and 6 bases at J, with 5 bases between. Germline assignment: CDR1 KGHDR and CDR2 SFDVKD.

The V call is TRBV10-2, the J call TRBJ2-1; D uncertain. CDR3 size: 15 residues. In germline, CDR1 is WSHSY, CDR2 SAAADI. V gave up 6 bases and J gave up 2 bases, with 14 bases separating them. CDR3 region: CASRDLGGTYNEQFF. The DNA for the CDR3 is TGCGCCAGCAGAGACCTAGGTGGGACCTACAATGAGCAGTTCTTC.

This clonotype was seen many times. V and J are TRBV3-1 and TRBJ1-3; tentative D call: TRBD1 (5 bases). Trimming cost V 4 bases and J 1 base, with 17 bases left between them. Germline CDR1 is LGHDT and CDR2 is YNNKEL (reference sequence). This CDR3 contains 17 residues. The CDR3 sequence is CASSPQQGIRSGNTIYF. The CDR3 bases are TGTGCCAGCAGCCCCCAGCAGGGAATCCGGTCTGGAAACACCATATATTTT.

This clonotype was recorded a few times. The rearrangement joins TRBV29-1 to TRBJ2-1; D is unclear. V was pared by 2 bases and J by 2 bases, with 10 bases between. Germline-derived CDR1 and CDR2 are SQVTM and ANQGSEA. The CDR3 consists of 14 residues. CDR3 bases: TGCAGCGTTGAAACGGTAGCTCCCTACAATGAGCAGTTCTTC. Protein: CSVETVAPYNEQFF.

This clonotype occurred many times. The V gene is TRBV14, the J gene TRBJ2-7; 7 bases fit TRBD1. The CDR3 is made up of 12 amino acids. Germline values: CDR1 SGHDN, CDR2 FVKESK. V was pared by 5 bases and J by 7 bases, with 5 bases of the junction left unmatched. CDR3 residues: CASSIVTGEQYF. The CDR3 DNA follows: TGTGCCAGCAGCATCGTGACAGGGGAGCAGTACTTC. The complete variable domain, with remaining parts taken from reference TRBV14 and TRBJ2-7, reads EAGVTQFPSHSVIEKGQTVTLRCDPISGHDNLYWYRRVMGKEIKFLLHFVKESKQDESGMPNNRFLAERTGGTYSTLKVQPAELEDSGVYFCASSIVTGEQYFGPGTRLTVT.

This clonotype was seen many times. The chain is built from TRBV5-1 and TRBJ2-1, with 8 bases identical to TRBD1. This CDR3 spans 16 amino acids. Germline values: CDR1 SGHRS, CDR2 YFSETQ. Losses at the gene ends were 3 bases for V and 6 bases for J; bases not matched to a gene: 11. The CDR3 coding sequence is TGCGCCAGCAGCTCAACAGGGGGGTCAACACGCAATGAGCAGTTCTTC. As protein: CASSSTGGSTRNEQFF.

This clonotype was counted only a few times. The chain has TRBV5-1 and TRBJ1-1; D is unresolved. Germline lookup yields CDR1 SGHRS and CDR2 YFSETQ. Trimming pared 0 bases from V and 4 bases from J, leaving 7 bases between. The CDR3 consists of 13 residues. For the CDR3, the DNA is TGCGCCAGCAGCTTGGAGCCGGTCACTGAAGCTTTCTTT. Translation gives CASSLEPVTEAFF.

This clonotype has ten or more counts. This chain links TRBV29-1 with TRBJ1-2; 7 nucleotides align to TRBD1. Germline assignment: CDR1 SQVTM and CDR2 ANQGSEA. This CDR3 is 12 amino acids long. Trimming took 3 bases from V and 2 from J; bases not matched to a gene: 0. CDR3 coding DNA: TGCAGCGTTGAGGACAGGAACTATGGCTACACCTTC. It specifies CSVEDRNYGYTF.

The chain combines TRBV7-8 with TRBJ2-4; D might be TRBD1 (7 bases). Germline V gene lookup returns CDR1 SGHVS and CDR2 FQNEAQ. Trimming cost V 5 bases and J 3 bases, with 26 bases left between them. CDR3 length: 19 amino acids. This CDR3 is CASSPRGDHRALVKNIQYF. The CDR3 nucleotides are TGTGCCAGCAGCCCCAGGGGGGACCACCGTGCCCTGGTCAAAAACATTCAGTACTTC.

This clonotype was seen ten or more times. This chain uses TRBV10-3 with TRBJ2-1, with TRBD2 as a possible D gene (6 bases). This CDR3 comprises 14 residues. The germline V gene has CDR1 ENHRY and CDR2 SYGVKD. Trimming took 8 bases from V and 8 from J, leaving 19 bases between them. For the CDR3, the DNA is TGTGCCATCTCGAAAGGCTTTAGGGAGGATGAGCAGTTCTTC. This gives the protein CAISKGFREDEQFF.